One and the same sample provided the 24 T cell receptor beta chains below, sequenced in a study of T cell responses to AZD1222 COVID-19 vaccine. Sequenced by immunoSEQ multiplex PCR; TCRdb stores in-frame clones only, minus some. This sample yields about 130,000 clones, of which around 90% are seen a single time; 6.3% belongs to the top ten. The input for sequencing was peripheral blood, taken on day 0 of AZD1222 vaccination. The receptors derive from an adult in good health.

This chain joins TRBV2 and TRBJ1-2; 10 nucleotides align to TRBD1. This CDR3 region has 13 residues. Germline V gives CDR1 SNHLY, CDR2 FYNNEI. The junction had 4 bases not matched to a gene; V was cut back by 6 bases and J by 6 bases. The CDR3 loop reads CASSAGTGDGYTF. CDR3 DNA sequence: TGTGCCAGCAGCGCCGGGACAGGGGATGGCTACACCTTC.

The CDR3 region has the DNA TGTGCCAGCAGCCTATTAGACACGAACTATGGCTACACCTTC. This sequence encodes CASSLLDTNYGYTF. The rearrangement links TRBV7-9 to TRBJ1-2; D ambiguous. This CDR3 comprises 14 residues. Germline V lookup: CDR1 SEHNR, CDR2 FQNEAQ (reference sequence). Trimming pared 5 bases from V and 2 bases from J, leaving 12 bases between.

The V gene is TRBV2, the J gene TRBJ1-5; tentatively, D is TRBD1 (5 bases). Per the germline V gene, CDR1 is SNHLY and CDR2 is FYNNEI. V gave up 5 bases and J gave up 0 bases, with 11 bases separating them. The CDR3 has 15 residues. CDR3 sequence: CASSLDSYSNQPQHF. The DNA of the CDR3 is TGTGCCAGCAGTCTAGACAGTTATAGCAATCAGCCCCAGCATTTT.

The V and J genes are TRBV19 and TRBJ1-6; D is undetermined. The CDR3 contains 15 residues. V was pared by 1 base and J by 9 bases, with 13 bases between. Germline lookup yields CDR1 LNHDA and CDR2 SQIVND (reference sequence). The CDR3 sequence: CASSIGGVDGSPLHF. The CDR3 DNA reads as TGTGCCAGTAGTATAGGTGGGGTTGATGGTTCACCCCTCCACTTT. Combining the CDR3 with reference TRBV19 and TRBJ1-6 gives the whole variable domain DGGITQSPKYLFRKEGQNVTLSCEQNLNHDAMYWYRQDPGQGLRLIYYSQIVNDFQKGDIAEGYSVSREKKESFPLTVTSAQKNPTAFYLCASSIGGVDGSPLHFGNGTRLTVT.

This clone was seen ten or more times. The J gene is TRBJ1-2, the V gene TRBV7-9, with D possibly being TRBD1 (6 bases). Germline V lookup: CDR1 SEHNR, CDR2 FQNEAQ (reference sequence). The CDR3 length is 15 residues. V dropped 1 base and J dropped 7 bases, with 16 bases sitting between them. The CDR3 bases are TGTGCCAGCAGCTTAGGCGGGACATTGGGGGGTGGCTACACCTTC. Protein product: CASSLGGTLGGGYTF.

The V call is TRBV3-1 (or the pseudogene TRBV3-2), the J call TRBJ2-1; 7 nucleotides match TRBD1. J lost 6 bases, V lost 2 bases, and 4 bases had no gene match. The CDR3 has 14 amino acids. Germline V gene lookup returns CDR1 LGHDT and CDR2 YNNKEL (reference sequence). CDR3 residues: CASSQKGAPNEQFF. As DNA, the CDR3 is TGTGCCAGCAGCCAAAAGGGGGCGCCCAATGAGCAGTTCTTC.

The chain combines TRBV29-1 with TRBJ2-5; 8 bases line up with TRBD2. V lost 7 bases, J lost 5 bases, and 9 bases stayed unmatched. Germline V gives CDR1 SQVTM, CDR2 ANQGSEA. The CDR3 runs to 13 residues. In DNA form, the CDR3 reads TGCAGCGGGACGGGACTAGGAGGGGAGACCCAGTACTTC. As protein: CSGTGLGGETQYF. The full variable domain, rest sourced from reference TRBV29-1 and TRBJ2-5, is SAVISQKPSRDICQRGTSLTIQCQVDSQVTMMFWYRQQPGQSLTLIATANQGSEATYESGFVIDKFPISRPNLTFSTLTVSNMSPEDSSIYLCSGTGLGGETQYFGPGTRLLVL.

J is TRBJ1-2 and V is TRBV27; D might be TRBD1 (5 bases). Germline V CDR1 and CDR2: MNHEY, SMNVEV (reference sequence). V gave up 6 bases and J gave up 4 bases, with 12 bases separating them. This CDR3 is built from 13 residues. The CDR3 nucleotides read TGTGCCAGCAGACTTTCAGGGACCTATGGCTACACCTTC. Its protein is CASRLSGTYGYTF.

The chain has TRBV12-5 and TRBJ2-1; D gene uncertain. The length of the CDR3 is 13 residues. V lost 1 base to trimming and J lost 6 bases, with 7 bases between them. Germline V gene lookup returns CDR1 LGHNT and CDR2 FRNRAP. CDR3 DNA: TGTGCTAGTGGTTTGGCCGCCCTCAATGAGCAGTTCTTC. Translated: CASGLAALNEQFF.

This chain uses TRBV11-2 with TRBJ2-7; D ambiguous. CDR3 length: 10 residues. Trimming pared 7 bases from V and 5 bases from J, leaving 6 bases between. Germline V gene lookup returns CDR1 SGHAT and CDR2 FQNNGV. CDR3 DNA sequence: TGTGCCAGCAAGGGTCACGAGCAGTACTTC. This sequence encodes CASKGHEQYF.

This clone was detected a few times. The rearrangement joins TRBV19 to TRBJ1-3; possibly TRBD1 for D (6 bases). This CDR3 is built from 16 residues. Trimming took off 6 bases at V and 3 bases at J, with 18 bases between the two ends. The germline gives CDR1 LNHDA, CDR2 SQIVND (reference sequence). CDR3 amino acids: CASSRSGQGSGNTIYF. CDR3 sequence (DNA): TGTGCCAGTAGCCGGTCCGGGCAGGGGAGTGGAAACACCATATATTTT.

This clone occurred a few times. The chain has TRBV4-3 and TRBJ1-5; no reliable D call. The germline gives CDR1 LGHNA, CDR2 YSLEER. V shed 1 base and J shed 0 bases, with 7 bases lying between them. The CDR3 runs 15 residues. The chain's CDR3 is CASSQVGGSNQPQHF. The CDR3 DNA reads TGCGCCAGCAGCCAAGTCGGCGGTAGCAATCAGCCCCAGCATTTT.

The chain recombines TRBV3-1 (or the pseudogene TRBV3-2) with TRBJ1-1, with D unclear. This CDR3 spans 15 amino acids. V was shortened by 0 bases and J by 1 base, with 9 bases between the two germline ends. The V gene's germline CDR1 is LGHDT and CDR2 YNNKEL (reference sequence). The CDR3 DNA follows: TGTGCCAGCAGCCAAGATTTAAGCACGAACACTGAAGCTTTCTTT. It codes for CASSQDLSTNTEAFF.

The chain joins TRBV19 to TRBJ1-2; D might be TRBD1 (6 bases). In germline, CDR1 is LNHDA, CDR2 SQIVND (reference sequence). Trimming took off 4 bases at V and 6 bases at J, with 9 bases between the two ends. This CDR3 has 12 amino acids. The CDR3 sequence: CASSTGDHGYTF. CDR3 bases: TGTGCCAGTAGTACAGGGGATCATGGCTACACCTTC.

The chain joins TRBV19 to TRBJ1-1, with TRBD1 identical over 9 bases. CDR1 and CDR2 from the germline V gene are LNHDA and SQIVND (reference sequence). J lost 4 bases, V lost 4 bases, and 7 bases had no gene match. CDR3 size: 15 residues. The CDR3 protein is CASSNIMGQGTEAFF. CDR3 bases: TGTGCCAGTAGTAATATAATGGGACAGGGCACTGAAGCTTTCTTT.

CDR3 nucleotides: TGTGCCAGCAGTTTTCGGAGCACAGATACGCAGTATTTT. Protein product: CASSFRSTDTQYF. V usage is TRBV27 and J usage is TRBJ2-3; D gene uncertain. Trimming pared 3 bases from V and 0 bases from J, leaving 4 bases between. CDR3 length: 13 amino acids. Germline V gene data show CDR1 as MNHEY and CDR2 as SMNVEV (reference sequence).

The rearrangement links TRBV29-1 to TRBJ2-1; TRBD2 agrees at 7 bases. The germline V gene encodes CDR1 SQVTM and CDR2 ANQGSEA. V dropped 5 bases and J dropped 1; count of bases not matched to a gene: 5. The CDR3 extends over 14 amino acids. In DNA form, the CDR3 reads TGCAGCGTTTTAGGCGGGAGTTCCTACAATGAGCAGTTCTTC. Encoded protein: CSVLGGSSYNEQFF.

The chain joins TRBV12-3 or TRBV12-4 to TRBJ2-7; 7 nucleotides agree with TRBD2. This CDR3 comprises 12 residues. V dropped 3 bases and J dropped 8; count of bases not matched to a gene: 4. As DNA, the CDR3 is TGTGCCAGCAGTTTGGGGGGGGTACAGCAGTACTTC. The encoded protein is CASSLGGVQQYF.

The chain recombines TRBV2 with TRBJ2-2; 12 bases are a match to TRBD2. The V gene end was trimmed by 5 bases and the J gene end by 6 bases; junction bases not matched to a gene: 4. Germline loops: CDR1 SNHLY, CDR2 FYNNEI. This CDR3 is 15 amino acids long. The CDR3 reads CASSRLAGEAGELFF. As DNA, the CDR3 is TGTGCCAGCAGTCGACTAGCGGGGGAGGCCGGGGAGCTGTTTTTT.

The chain has TRBV6-5 and TRBJ1-2, with D unclear. The germline gives CDR1 MNHEY, CDR2 SVGAGI. V gave up 2 bases and J gave up 0 bases, with 4 bases separating them. This CDR3 is 13 amino acids long. The CDR3 DNA reads as TGTGCCAGCAGTTACGGAGCTAACTATGGCTACACCTTC. This gives the protein CASSYGANYGYTF.

The chain is built from TRBV11-2 and TRBJ2-3; 11 nucleotides match TRBD2. CDR3 length: 19 residues. Germline loops: CDR1 SGHAT, CDR2 FQNNGV. V shed 2 bases, J shed 2 bases, and the junction held 12 bases outside the gene matches. As DNA, the CDR3 is TGTGCCAGCAGCTTATACGCTAGCGGGGGGCTGACTGACACAGATACGCAGTATTTT. Translated: CASSLYASGGLTDTDTQYF.

The chain couples TRBV10-3 to TRBJ2-3, with TRBD2 identical over 9 bases. Trimming at V came to 7 bases and at J to 2 bases, leaving 4 bases not matched to a gene. CDR3 length: 14 amino acids. Germline V gene data show CDR1 as ENHRY and CDR2 as SYGVKD. The CDR3 DNA reads TGTGCCATCACCGTAGCGGGGGCCACAGATACGCAGTATTTT. Residues: CAITVAGATDTQYF.

This chain links TRBV5-4 with TRBJ1-5; tentative D call: TRBD1 (5 bases). Germline loops: CDR1 SGHNT, CDR2 YYREEE (reference sequence). The CDR3 runs to 15 residues. V was pared by 2 bases and J by 1 base, with 10 bases between. In DNA, the CDR3 is TGTGCCAGCAGCTTTGGGGGGGTAAGCAATCAGCCCCAGCATTTT. Translation gives CASSFGGVSNQPQHF. Looking up the rest from reference TRBV5-4 and TRBJ1-5 gives the full variable domain: ETGVTQSPTHLIKTRGQQVTLRCSSQSGHNTVSWYQQALGQGPQFIFQYYREEENGRGNFPPRFSGLQFPNYSSELNVNALELDDSALYLCASSFGGVSNQPQHFGDGTRLSIL.

The CDR3, as DNA: TGTGCCAGTAGTATAAGGGGCCAGGGGGCGAGCTACACCTTC. It yields the protein CASSIRGQGASYTF. The V gene is TRBV19, the J gene TRBJ1-2; 8 positions agree with TRBD1. From germline, CDR1 is LNHDA and CDR2 SQIVND (reference sequence). The CDR3 runs to 14 residues. V dropped 2 bases and J dropped 9; count of bases not matched to a gene: 8.